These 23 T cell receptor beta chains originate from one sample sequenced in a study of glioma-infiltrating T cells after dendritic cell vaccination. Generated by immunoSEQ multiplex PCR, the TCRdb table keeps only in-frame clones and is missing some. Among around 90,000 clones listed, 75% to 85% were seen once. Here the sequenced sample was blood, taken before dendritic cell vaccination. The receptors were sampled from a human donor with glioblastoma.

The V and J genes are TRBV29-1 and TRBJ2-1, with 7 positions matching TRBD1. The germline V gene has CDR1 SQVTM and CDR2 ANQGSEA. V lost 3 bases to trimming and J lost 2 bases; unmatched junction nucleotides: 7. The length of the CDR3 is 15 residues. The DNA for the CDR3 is TGCAGCGTTGAGAGGGGGCAGGGGGCCTACAATGAGCAGTTCTTC. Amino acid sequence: CSVERGQGAYNEQFF.

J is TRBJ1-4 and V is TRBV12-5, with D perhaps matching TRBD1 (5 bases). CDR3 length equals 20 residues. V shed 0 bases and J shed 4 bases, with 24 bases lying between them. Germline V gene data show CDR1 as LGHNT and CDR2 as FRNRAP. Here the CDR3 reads CASGLVRRDSRWDRNEKLFF. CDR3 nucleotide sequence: TGTGCTAGTGGTTTGGTACGTCGGGACTCCCGGTGGGACCGTAATGAAAAACTGTTTTTT. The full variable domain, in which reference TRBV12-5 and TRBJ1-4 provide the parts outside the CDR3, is DARVTQTPRHKVTEMGQEVTMRCQPILGHNTVFWYRQTMMQGLELLAYFRNRAPLDDSGMPKDRFSAEMPDATLATLKIQPSEPRDSAVYFCASGLVRRDSRWDRNEKLFFGSGTQLSVL.

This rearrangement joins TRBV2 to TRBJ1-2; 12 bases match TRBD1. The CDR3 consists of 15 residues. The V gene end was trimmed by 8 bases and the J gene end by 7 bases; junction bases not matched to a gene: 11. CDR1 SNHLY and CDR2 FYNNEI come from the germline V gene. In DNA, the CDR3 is TGTGCCAGCCAGGGTCCGGGACAGGGGGCAGGTGGCTACACCTTC. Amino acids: CASQGPGQGAGGYTF.

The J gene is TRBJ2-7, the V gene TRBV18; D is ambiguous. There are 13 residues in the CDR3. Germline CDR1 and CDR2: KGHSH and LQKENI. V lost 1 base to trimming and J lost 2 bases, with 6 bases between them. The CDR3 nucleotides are TGTGCCAGCTCACCACGGCAGACCTACGAGCAGTACTTC. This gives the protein CASSPRQTYEQYF.

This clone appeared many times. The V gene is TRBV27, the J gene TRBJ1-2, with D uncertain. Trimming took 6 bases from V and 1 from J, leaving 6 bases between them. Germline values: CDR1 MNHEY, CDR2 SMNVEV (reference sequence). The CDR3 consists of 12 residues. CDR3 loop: CASRRSNYGYTF. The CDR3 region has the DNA TGTGCCAGCAGGCGAAGTAACTATGGCTACACCTTC.

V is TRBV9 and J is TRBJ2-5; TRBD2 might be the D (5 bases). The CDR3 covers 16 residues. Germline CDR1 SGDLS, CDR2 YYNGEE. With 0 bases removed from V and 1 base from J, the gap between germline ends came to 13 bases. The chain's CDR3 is CASSVEGGAPQETQYF. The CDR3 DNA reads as TGTGCCAGCAGCGTAGAAGGAGGAGCTCCCCAAGAGACCCAGTACTTC.

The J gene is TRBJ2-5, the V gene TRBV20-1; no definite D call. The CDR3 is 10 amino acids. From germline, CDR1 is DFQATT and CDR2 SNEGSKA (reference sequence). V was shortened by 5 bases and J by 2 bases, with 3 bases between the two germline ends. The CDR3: CSALQETQYF. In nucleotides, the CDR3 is TGCAGTGCTCTACAAGAGACCCAGTACTTC.

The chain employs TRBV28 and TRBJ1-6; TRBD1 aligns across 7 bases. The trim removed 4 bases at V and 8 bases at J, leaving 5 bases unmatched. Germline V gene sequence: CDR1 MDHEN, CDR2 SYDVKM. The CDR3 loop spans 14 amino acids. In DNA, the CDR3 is TGTGCCAGCAGTTCCGCGCAGGGGGATTCACCCCTCCACTTT. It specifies CASSSAQGDSPLHF.

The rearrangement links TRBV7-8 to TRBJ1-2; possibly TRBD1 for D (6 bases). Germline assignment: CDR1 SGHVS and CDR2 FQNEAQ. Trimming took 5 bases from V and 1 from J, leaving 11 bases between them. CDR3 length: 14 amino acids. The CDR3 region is CASSNRTDNYGYTF. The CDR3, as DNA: TGTGCCAGCAGCAACCGGACAGATAACTATGGCTACACCTTC. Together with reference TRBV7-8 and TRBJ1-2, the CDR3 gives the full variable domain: GAGVSQSPRYKVAKRGQDVALRCDPISGHVSLFWYQQALGQGPEFLTYFQNEAQLDKSGLPSDRFFAERPEGSVSTLKIQRTQQEDSAVYLCASSNRTDNYGYTFGSGTRLTVV.

In DNA form, the CDR3 reads TGTGCCAGCAGCCCGGGGACTAGCGGAGAAGAGACCCAGTACTTC. This codes for CASSPGTSGEETQYF. The chain links TRBV6-4 to TRBJ2-5; 11 bases match TRBD2. Trimming removed 6 bases from V and 3 bases from J; junction bases left unmatched: 6. Germline loops: CDR1 MRHNA, CDR2 SNTAGT. The CDR3 runs 15 residues.

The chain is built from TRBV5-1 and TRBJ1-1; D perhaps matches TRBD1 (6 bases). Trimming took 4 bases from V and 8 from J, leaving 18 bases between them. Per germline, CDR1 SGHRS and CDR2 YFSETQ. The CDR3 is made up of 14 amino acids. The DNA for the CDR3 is TGCGCCAGCAGCCAAAAAACAGGGCAGCGGGAAGCTTTCTTT. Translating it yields CASSQKTGQREAFF.

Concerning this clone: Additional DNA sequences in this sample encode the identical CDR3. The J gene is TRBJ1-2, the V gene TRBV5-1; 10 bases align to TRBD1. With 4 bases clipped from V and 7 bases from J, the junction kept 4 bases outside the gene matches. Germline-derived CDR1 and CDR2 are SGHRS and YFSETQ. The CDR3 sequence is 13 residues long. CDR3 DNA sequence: TGCGCCAGCAGCCCCGGACAGGGGGGTGGCTACACCTTC. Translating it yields CASSPGQGGGYTF.

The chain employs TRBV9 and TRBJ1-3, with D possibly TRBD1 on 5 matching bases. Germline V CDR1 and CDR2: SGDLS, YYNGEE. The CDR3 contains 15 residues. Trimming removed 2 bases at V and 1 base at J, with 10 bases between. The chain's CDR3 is CASSVGGLSGNTIYF. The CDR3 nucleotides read TGTGCCAGCAGCGTGGGGGGACTTTCTGGAAACACCATATATTTT. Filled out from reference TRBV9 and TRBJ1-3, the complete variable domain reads DSGVTQTPKHLITATGQRVTLRCSPRSGDLSVYWYQQSLDQGLQFLIQYYNGEERAKGNILERFSAQQFPDLHSELNLSSLELGDSALYFCASSVGGLSGNTIYFGEGSWLTVV.

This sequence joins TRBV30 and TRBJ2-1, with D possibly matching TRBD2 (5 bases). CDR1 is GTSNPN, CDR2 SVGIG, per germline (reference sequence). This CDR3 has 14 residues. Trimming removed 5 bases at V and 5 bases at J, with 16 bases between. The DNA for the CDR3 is TGTGCCTGGGGAGGAGGAGTGGGCGACAATGAGCAGTTCTTC. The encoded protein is CAWGGGVGDNEQFF.

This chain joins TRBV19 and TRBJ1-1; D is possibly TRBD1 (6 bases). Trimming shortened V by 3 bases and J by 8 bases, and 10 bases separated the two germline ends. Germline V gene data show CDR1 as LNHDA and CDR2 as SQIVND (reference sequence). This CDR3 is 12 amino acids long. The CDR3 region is CASSMGTGEAFF. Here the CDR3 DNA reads TGTGCCAGTAGTATGGGCACAGGGGAAGCTTTCTTT.

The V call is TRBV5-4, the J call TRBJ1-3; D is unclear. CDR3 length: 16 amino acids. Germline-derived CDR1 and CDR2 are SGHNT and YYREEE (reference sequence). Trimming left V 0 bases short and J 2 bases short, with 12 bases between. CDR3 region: CASSLGGRLAGNTIYF. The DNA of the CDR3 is TGTGCCAGCAGCTTGGGCGGGAGATTGGCTGGAAACACCATATATTTT.

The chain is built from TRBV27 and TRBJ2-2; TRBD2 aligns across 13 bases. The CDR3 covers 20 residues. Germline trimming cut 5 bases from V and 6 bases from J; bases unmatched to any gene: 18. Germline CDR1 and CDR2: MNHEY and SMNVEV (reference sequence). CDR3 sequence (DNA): TGTGCCAGCAGTACCCGGACTAGCGGGGGAAATAGGATGGGGCCCGGGGAGCTGTTTTTT. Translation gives CASSTRTSGGNRMGPGELFF.

As DNA, the CDR3 is TGTGCCTGGAGTAAAGCTTACGAGCAGTACTTC. Its protein product is CAWSKAYEQYF. The chain combines TRBV30 with TRBJ2-7; no firm D call. The CDR3 has 11 residues. Per germline, CDR1 GTSNPN and CDR2 SVGIG (reference sequence). V lost 2 bases, J lost 4 bases, and 6 bases lay in between.

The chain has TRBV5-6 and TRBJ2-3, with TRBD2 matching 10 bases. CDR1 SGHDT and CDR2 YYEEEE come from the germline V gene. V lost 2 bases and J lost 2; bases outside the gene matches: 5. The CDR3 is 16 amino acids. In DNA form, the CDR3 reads TGTGCCAGCAGCTTCGTAGGACTAGCGGACACAGATACGCAGTATTTT. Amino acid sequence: CASSFVGLADTDTQYF.

The DNA for the CDR3 is TGTGCCAGCAGCCCGGGGGGGCCGCATGAGCAGTTCTTC. Protein: CASSPGGPHEQFF. The gene calls are TRBV11-2 and TRBJ2-1, with TRBD2 identical over 8 bases. The CDR3 runs 13 residues. Trimming cost V 5 bases and J 8 bases; bases outside gene matches: 5. CDR1 and CDR2 (germline): SGHAT, FQNNGV.

In DNA, the CDR3 is TGCGCCAGCAGCTCGGGACTAGTTGCCCCATCACAAGAGACCCAGTACTTC. It codes for CASSSGLVAPSQETQYF. The J gene is TRBJ2-5, the V gene TRBV5-1, with TRBD2 matching 8 bases. Germline V lookup: CDR1 SGHRS, CDR2 YFSETQ. The CDR3 sequence is 17 residues long. Trimming cost V 3 bases and J 2 bases; bases outside gene matches: 12.

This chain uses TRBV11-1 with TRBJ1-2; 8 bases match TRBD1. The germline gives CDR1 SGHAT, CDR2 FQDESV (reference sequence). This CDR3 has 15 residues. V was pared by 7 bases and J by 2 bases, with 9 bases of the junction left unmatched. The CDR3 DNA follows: TGTGCCAGCACCCCGGAGGCAGGGGGCAACTATGGCTACACCTTC. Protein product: CASTPEAGGNYGYTF.

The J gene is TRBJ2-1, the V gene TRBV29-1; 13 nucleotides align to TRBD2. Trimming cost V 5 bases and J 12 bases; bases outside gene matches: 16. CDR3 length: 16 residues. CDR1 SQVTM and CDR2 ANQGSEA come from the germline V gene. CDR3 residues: CSVTPALGLAGVGQFF. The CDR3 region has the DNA TGCAGCGTTACCCCCGCCCTAGGACTAGCGGGAGTAGGGCAGTTCTTC.